This TCR beta chain appears in the sequencing data of a study of cytomegalovirus exposure and HLA in healthy donors. Study summary: A previous analysis identified approximately 110 million unique TCR beta sequences derived from roughly 190 million T cells.

Primers: 60 Vbeta forward and 13 Jbeta reverse. Sequencing used immunoSEQ multiplex PCR; TCRdb keeps in-frame clones, though not all of them. The sample shows 110,000 to 150,000 clones, roughly a tenth of them seen only once. This clone occurred a few times. What it binds is unknown. Whole-study findings and limits: According to a later analysis, most TCR beta chains associated with CMV appeared HLA-restricted.

The length of the CDR3 is 14 residues. V lost 4 bases and J lost 11; bases outside the gene matches: 11. The germline CDR1 and CDR2 sequences are SGHRS and YFSETQ. The genes are TRBV5-1 and TRBJ2-3, with TRBD2 identical over 9 bases. The sequenced sample was PBMCs. The TCR sequence derives from a male donor in good health and CMV-seronegative. In DNA, the CDR3 is TGCGCCAGCAGCCCTGGATTACTAGCGGGTGGGCAGTATTTT. Protein sequence: CASSPGLLAGGQYF.